This T cell receptor (beta chain) was documented in a study of technical replicates of blood from a few donors. Sequenced by immunoSEQ multiplex PCR; TCRdb stores in-frame clones only, minus some. The sample has 84,000 or so clones, around 97% seen once. The CDR3 has 15 amino acids. In germline, CDR1 is SGHAT, CDR2 FQNNGV. Trimming took 4 bases from V and 0 from J, leaving 10 bases between them. Sequencing was done on a sample of T cells isolated from PBMCs. The TCR was taken from a human donor in good health. The rearrangement joins TRBV11-2 to TRBJ1-3; D is uncertain. CDR3 bases: TGTGCCAGCAGCTCGGGAGGGTACTCTGGAAACACCATATATTTT. This encodes CASSSGGYSGNTIYF.